The 18 T cell receptor beta chains given below trace back to one sample, sequenced in a study of PD-1 blockade in mismatch repair-deficient tumors. The method was immunoSEQ multiplex PCR; TCRdb's version includes in-frame clones alone and lacks a portion of them. The repertoire holds about 100,000 clones, with about four fifths as singletons. The sample in question was peripheral blood, obtained around 8 months after starting pembrolizumab. Receptors were obtained from an adult with mismatch repair-deficient cancer.

The chain is built from TRBV6-4 and TRBJ1-5, with D maybe TRBD1 (5 bases). Germline V gene lookup returns CDR1 MRHNA and CDR2 SNTAGT. Between the trimmed V and J ends, which lost 8 bases and 3 bases, there was a span of 17 bases. The CDR3 is made up of 15 amino acids. The CDR3 sequence: CASPKRGAHNQPQHF. CDR3 in DNA: TGTGCCAGCCCAAAGCGGGGCGCGCACAATCAGCCCCAGCATTTT.

The V call is TRBV4-1, the J call TRBJ2-3; no definite D call. The CDR3 is made up of 13 amino acids. Trimming pared 2 bases from V and 2 bases from J, leaving 5 bases between. Germline V gene sequence: CDR1 MGHRA, CDR2 YSYEKL. CDR3 sequence: CASSQLPTDTQYF. In nucleotides, the CDR3 is TGCGCCAGCAGCCAACTGCCCACAGATACGCAGTATTTT.

The V gene is TRBV29-1, the J gene TRBJ2-3; 7 bases align to TRBD2. The CDR3 runs to 15 residues. V lost 3 bases and J lost 6; bases outside the gene matches: 12. Germline V gives CDR1 SQVTM, CDR2 ANQGSEA. CDR3 in amino acids: CSVEKASGKRDTQYF. The CDR3 DNA follows: TGCAGCGTTGAGAAGGCTAGCGGAAAACGTGATACGCAGTATTTT.

This clone was counted between two and nine times. The chain carries TRBV2 and TRBJ2-7; D unresolved. V was clipped by 10 bases and J by 1 base, with 14 bases between them. Germline CDR1 SNHLY, CDR2 FYNNEI. CDR3 size: 13 residues. The CDR3 here is CATATSPSYEQYF. CDR3 sequence (DNA): TGTGCCACCGCGACCTCCCCATCCTACGAGCAGTACTTC.

The genes are TRBV6-5 and TRBJ2-7, with no clear D. CDR1 MNHEY and CDR2 SVGAGI come from the germline V gene. Trimming took off 7 bases at V and 0 bases at J, with 13 bases between the two ends. The CDR3 runs to 14 residues. The chain's CDR3 is CASTAGANSYEQYF. The CDR3 region has the DNA TGTGCCAGCACTGCCGGCGCCAACTCCTACGAGCAGTACTTC.

The chain couples TRBV9 to TRBJ2-1; 9 positions agree with TRBD1. Germline CDR1 and CDR2: SGDLS and YYNGEE. The ends lost 0 bases at V and 9 bases at J; junction bases unmatched: 10. CDR3 length equals 16 residues. Written as DNA, the CDR3 is TGTGCCAGCAGCGTAGGAGGATTGGACAGGGGTTCTGAGCAGTTCTTC. Translating gives CASSVGGLDRGSEQFF.

V is TRBV6-1 and J is TRBJ2-5; TRBD1 is a possible D gene (5 bases). Germline V gene lookup returns CDR1 MNHNS and CDR2 SASEGT. The CDR3 consists of 13 residues. The V end lost 5 bases, the J end lost 5 bases, and 12 bases lay between the germline ends. The CDR3 protein is CASSSGLVETQYF. As DNA, the CDR3 is TGTGCCAGCAGTTCAGGGTTGGTGGAGACCCAGTACTTC.

The chain has TRBV2 and TRBJ2-5; D may be TRBD1 or TRBD2 (5 bases each). The V gene's germline CDR1 is SNHLY and CDR2 FYNNEI. CDR3 length: 17 residues. Deletions cut 4 bases from V and 5 bases from J, with 23 bases between. The CDR3 DNA is TGTGCCAGCAGTGGAAGAGGTACAGGAGGATTTTCGGAGACCCAGTACTTC. Amino acid sequence: CASSGRGTGGFSETQYF.

Note on this clone: The conserved closing phenylalanine or tryptophan is absent in this CDR3, likely reflecting a read error. V is TRBV9 and J is TRBJ2-7, with 9 bases fitting TRBD1. V shed 4 bases and J 9 bases; nucleotides not matched to a gene: 11. The CDR3 runs to 14 residues. Germline V lookup: CDR1 SGDLS, CDR2 YYNGEE. The CDR3 spells CASSNPGQGFGQYL. CDR3 bases: TGTGCCAGCAGCAATCCGGGACAGGGTTTCGGGCAGTACCTC.

The CDR3 DNA sequence: TGTGCCAGCAGCCTACAGTTCGTGGCGGGAGTACGCGCCGGGGAGCTGTTTTTT. The encoded protein is CASSLQFVAGVRAGELFF. V usage is TRBV14 and J usage is TRBJ2-2, with TRBD2 matching 7 bases. The junction had 17 bases not matched to a gene; V was cut back by 4 bases and J by 6 bases. Germline assignment: CDR1 SGHDN and CDR2 FVKESK. The CDR3 contains 18 residues.

V is TRBV7-3 and J is TRBJ2-1; 9 bases are shared with TRBD1. The V segment lost 1 base and the J segment 2 bases; nucleotides outside the gene matches: 3. The CDR3 extends over 16 amino acids. Germline loops: CDR1 SGHTA, CDR2 FQGTGA. The chain's CDR3 is CASSLRGQGPYNEQFF. CDR3 DNA: TGTGCCAGCAGCTTAAGGGGACAGGGCCCCTACAATGAGCAGTTCTTC. The whole variable domain, remainder taken from reference TRBV7-3 and TRBJ2-1, is GAGVSQTPSNKVTEKGKYVELRCDPISGHTALYWYRQSLGQGPEFLIYFQGTGAADDSGLPNDRFFAVRPEGSVSTLKIQRTERGDSAVYLCASSLRGQGPYNEQFFGPGTRLTVL.

The chain uses TRBV10-3 and TRBJ2-2; the D is unclear. Germline CDR1 reads ENHRY; CDR2 reads SYGVKD. The V gene lost 3 bases and the J gene lost 0 bases, with 8 bases spanning the gap. The CDR3 sequence is 15 residues long. This chain's CDR3 is CAISDLPANTGELFF. The CDR3 DNA reads as TGTGCCATCAGTGATCTACCCGCGAACACCGGGGAGCTGTTTTTT.

The rearrangement links TRBV5-4 to TRBJ2-5, with D perhaps TRBD1 (5 bases). Trimming cost V 4 bases and J 5 bases, with 15 bases left between them. Germline V gives CDR1 SGHNT, CDR2 YYREEE (reference sequence). CDR3 size: 14 residues. DNA of the CDR3: TGTGCCAGCAGCAATTACCAGGGCGGTGAGACCCAGTACTTC. It codes for CASSNYQGGETQYF. Complete variable domain (other parts from reference TRBV5-4 and TRBJ2-5): ETGVTQSPTHLIKTRGQQVTLRCSSQSGHNTVSWYQQALGQGPQFIFQYYREEENGRGNFPPRFSGLQFPNYSSELNVNALELDDSALYLCASSNYQGGETQYFGPGTRLLVL.

This chain joins TRBV14 and TRBJ2-1; D ambiguous. The CDR3 is 13 amino acids. Deletions cut 7 bases from V and 2 bases from J, with 9 bases between. CDR1 SGHDN and CDR2 FVKESK come from the germline V gene. The chain's CDR3 is CASKGPAYNEQFF. The CDR3 DNA follows: TGTGCCAGCAAAGGTCCAGCCTACAATGAGCAGTTCTTC.

CDR3 coding DNA: TGTGCCAGCAGCAAAGGCCGACAGGGGCCAACACACTACGAGCAGTACTTC. Translated: CASSKGRQGPTHYEQYF. The chain carries TRBV21-1 and TRBJ2-7; the D segment call TRBD1 is taken from the table without a DNA check. TRBV21-1 is deemed a pseudogene. The CDR3 runs to 17 residues.

This chain connects TRBV27 to TRBJ1-2, with a tentative D call TRBD1 (5 bases). CDR1 is MNHEY, CDR2 SMNVEV, per germline (reference sequence). The length of the CDR3 is 14 residues. The V gene lost 4 bases and the J gene lost 0 bases, with 9 bases spanning the gap. CDR3 residues: CASSSRAANYGYTF. CDR3 DNA sequence: TGTGCCAGCAGTTCCAGGGCAGCTAACTATGGCTACACCTTC.

This chain connects TRBV7-3 to TRBJ2-1; no clear D. The ends were cut back, 5 bases at V and 0 bases at J, with 11 bases in the middle. The germline V gene has CDR1 SGHTA and CDR2 FQGTGA. The CDR3 is made up of 15 amino acids. CDR3 DNA: TGTGCCAGCAGCCCCTTTCAGAGCTCCTACAATGAGCAGTTCTTC. The encoded protein is CASSPFQSSYNEQFF.

The V gene is TRBV5-1, the J gene TRBJ2-7, with 8 nucleotides matching TRBD2. Germline CDR1 is SGHRS and CDR2 is YFSETQ. Unmatched junction bases numbered 12, after V lost 4 bases and J lost 0 bases. CDR3 length: 17 residues. CDR3 loop: CASSPRGGVTSSYEQYF. DNA of the CDR3: TGCGCCAGCAGCCCCCGGGGGGGGGTCACGAGCTCCTACGAGCAGTACTTC. The full variable domain, its missing parts supplied by reference TRBV5-1 and TRBJ2-7, is KAGVTQTPRYLIKTRGQQVTLSCSPISGHRSVSWYQQTPGQGLQFLFEYFSETQRNKGNFPGRFSGRQFSNSRSEMNVSTLELGDSALYLCASSPRGGVTSSYEQYFGPGTRLTVT.